What follows describes a single T cell receptor beta chain. Its antigen is not known. These data belong to a study of T-cell reconstitution after alpha-beta-depleted transplantation in children. Study results and limitations: Fresh T-cell production supplied most of the T-cell counts and diversity seen one year after transplant.

V was pared by 1 base and J by 4 bases, with 14 bases between. The CDR3 runs to 16 residues. Germline V gene sequence: CDR1 MGHRA, CDR2 YSYEKL. During its preparation, the TCRbeta library received unique molecular identifiers. TCRdb re-derived calls from the PCR reads in MiXCR, one entry per CDR3 protein. The data show some 830,000 distinct CDR3 sequences, less than 20% seen once. Source: PBMCs, mostly from graft donor cells, taken 360 days after TCRalphabeta/CD19-depleted stem cell transplant. The clonotype originates from a male patient younger than 18 who had a stem cell transplant for acute lymphoblastic leukemia, so the T cells may come from the graft donor. The V and J genes are TRBV4-1 and TRBJ2-1, with D possibly called TRBD1 or TRBD2 (5 bases each). CDR3 in amino acids: CASSQGGTPSYNEQFF. The CDR3 DNA follows: TGCGCCAGCAGCCAAGGAGGGACCCCGTCGTACAATGAGCAGTTCTTC.